The 18 T cell receptor beta chains listed next were all sequenced from one sample in a study of beta chain features in type 1 diabetes. General study results and limits: Researchers report that Type 1 diabetes patients had moderately but significantly shorter TCRB CDR3s across all four CD4+ subsets.

These receptors are not linked to any known antigen. The sequenced template was cDNA made from the entire isolated RNA. This table comes from immunoSEQ multiplex PCR, and its TCRdb copy is limited to in-frame clones, with some not included. The sample lists about 340,000 clones, 13% seen once, with roughly 0.015% in the top ten. The sequencing input was naive CD4+ T cells from blood. The receptors originated from a woman in her late teens or twenties with type 1 diabetes.

This clone was observed a handful of times. V gene TRBV5-4 combines with J gene TRBJ2-1; 8 bases agree with TRBD2. Trimming cost V 0 bases and J 6 bases; bases outside gene matches: 8. From germline, CDR1 is SGHNT and CDR2 YYREEE (reference sequence). The CDR3 is made up of 16 amino acids. CDR3 sequence (DNA): TGTGCCAGCAGCTTGGCCGGCGGGAGGACCACCAATGAGCAGTTCTTC. Residues: CASSLAGGRTTNEQFF.

V and J are TRBV9 and TRBJ2-7; the D is unclear. This CDR3 spans 15 amino acids. CDR1 and CDR2 (germline): SGDLS, YYNGEE. V lost 0 bases, J lost 3 bases, and 13 bases lay in between. CDR3 in DNA: TGTGCCAGCAGCGTAGGACTCGAGTCGGGCTACGAGCAGTACTTC. Its protein is CASSVGLESGYEQYF.

The V and J genes are TRBV11-2 and TRBJ2-4; 13 bases are shared with TRBD2. CDR1 is SGHAT, CDR2 FQNNGV, per germline. The CDR3 extends over 19 amino acids. J was trimmed by 1 base and V by 2 bases; bases with no gene match: 8. CDR3 DNA sequence: TGTGCCAGCAGCTTAATACTAGCGGGAGGGCCCTCGGCCAAAAACATTCAGTACTTC. This encodes CASSLILAGGPSAKNIQYF.

The gene calls are TRBV19 and TRBJ2-3, with D maybe TRBD1 (5 bases). The CDR3 totals 13 residues. Trimming took off 3 bases at V and 10 bases at J, with 14 bases between the two ends. Per germline, CDR1 LNHDA and CDR2 SQIVND (reference sequence). The CDR3 reads CASSIKWEQAQYF. The CDR3 bases are TGTGCCAGTAGTATTAAGTGGGAACAGGCGCAGTATTTT.

This clone was picked up a small number of times. The chain has TRBV7-9 and TRBJ2-7; D is unclear. Germline loops: CDR1 SEHNR, CDR2 FQNEAQ (reference sequence). V was cut by 5 bases and J by 1 base, with 15 bases left in between. The CDR3 is 15 residues long. CDR3 DNA: TGTGCCAGCAGCCCCGCCCTGGGCCAGTCCTACGAGCAGTACTTC. Translated: CASSPALGQSYEQYF.

The chain joins TRBV5-1 to TRBJ2-1; 11 nucleotides line up with TRBD2. This CDR3 has 17 amino acids. The ends lost 1 base at V and 5 bases at J; junction bases unmatched: 8. Germline loops: CDR1 SGHRS, CDR2 YFSETQ. The CDR3 bases are TGCGCCAGCAGCTTGCCGAAACTAGCGGGGGCAGACAATGAGCAGTTCTTC. Its translation is CASSLPKLAGADNEQFF.

The CDR3 here is CASSLEETRYEQYF. The DNA of the CDR3 is TGTGCCAGCAGCTTAGAGGAGACTCGCTACGAGCAGTACTTC. J is TRBJ2-7 and V is TRBV7-9; D not certain. V lost 1 base and J 3 bases, leaving 10 bases between the germline ends. Looked up from germline, CDR1 is SEHNR and CDR2 is FQNEAQ (reference sequence). The CDR3 has 14 amino acids. The full variable domain, with the rest looked up from reference TRBV7-9 and TRBJ2-7, is DTGVSQNPRHKITKRGQNVTFRCDPISEHNRLYWYRQTLGQGPEFLTYFQNEAQLEKSRLLSDRFSAERPKGSFSTLEIQRTEQGDSAMYLCASSLEETRYEQYFGPGTRLTVT.

This clone was detected only a few times. The V and J genes are TRBV29-1 and TRBJ1-1, with 9 bases aligning to TRBD1. From germline, CDR1 is SQVTM and CDR2 ANQGSEA. The CDR3 has 14 amino acids. The trim removed 6 bases at V and 6 bases at J, leaving 11 bases unmatched. Here the CDR3 reads CSVAGQTGGSEAFF. DNA of the CDR3: TGCAGCGTCGCCGGGCAAACAGGGGGCTCTGAAGCTTTCTTT.

V and J are TRBV18 and TRBJ2-1, with 7 bases matching TRBD2. V shed 0 bases, J shed 7 bases, and the junction held 0 bases outside the gene matches. Germline assignment: CDR1 KGHSH and CDR2 LQKENI. The CDR3 has 13 amino acids. DNA for the CDR3: TGTGCCAGCTCACCACCTAGCGGGAATGAGCAGTTCTTC. Amino acids: CASSPPSGNEQFF.

The chain employs TRBV5-4 and TRBJ2-2; 7 nucleotides agree with TRBD2. The trim removed 4 bases at V and 5 bases at J, leaving 8 bases unmatched. The length of the CDR3 is 15 residues. CDR1 and CDR2 (germline): SGHNT, YYREEE (reference sequence). In DNA, the CDR3 is TGTGCCAGCAGCATACCGGGACTACCTACCGGGGAGCTGTTTTTT. Amino acids: CASSIPGLPTGELFF.

The chain couples TRBV10-3 to TRBJ2-7; 8 nucleotides line up with TRBD1. CDR3 length: 11 residues. Trimming took 10 bases from V and 6 from J; bases not matched to a gene: 5. Germline CDR1 is ENHRY and CDR2 is SYGVKD. The CDR3 coding sequence is TGTGCCACTAGGACAGGGTTCGAGCAGTACGTC. Residues: CATRTGFEQYV.

In this sample, this clone turned up a few times. This sequence joins TRBV9 and TRBJ2-5; D remains unclear. The germline gives CDR1 SGDLS, CDR2 YYNGEE. Trimming removed 0 bases at V and 5 bases at J, with 8 bases between. This CDR3 is built from 13 residues. CDR3: CASSVGAVETQYF. For the CDR3, the DNA is TGTGCCAGCAGCGTAGGGGCCGTGGAGACCCAGTACTTC.

V and J are TRBV27 and TRBJ1-5; D may be TRBD1 (6 bases). Trimming pared 5 bases from V and 1 base from J, leaving 15 bases between. The germline V gene has CDR1 MNHEY and CDR2 SMNVEV (reference sequence). The CDR3 spans 16 residues. The CDR3 DNA follows: TGTGCCAGCAGTCCCTATGGGGGCGGGAGCAATCAGCCCCAGCATTTT. This gives the protein CASSPYGGGSNQPQHF.

The J gene is TRBJ2-2, the V gene TRBV5-4; 7 bases are a match to TRBD1. Per germline, CDR1 SGHNT and CDR2 YYREEE (reference sequence). This CDR3 comprises 16 residues. Unmatched junction bases numbered 2, after V lost 0 bases and J lost 0 bases. In DNA form, the CDR3 reads TGTGCCAGCAGCTTGGGGGGACAGCCGAACACCGGGGAGCTGTTTTTT. Translating gives CASSLGGQPNTGELFF.

The chain couples TRBV7-2 to TRBJ2-3, with D possibly matching TRBD2 (5 bases). With 4 bases removed from V and 3 bases from J, the gap between germline ends came to 11 bases. CDR3 length equals 14 residues. Germline loops: CDR1 SGHTA, CDR2 FQGNSA. The CDR3 DNA is TGTGCCAGCAGCTCTCTGACTACGACAGATACGCAGTATTTT. Translation gives CASSSLTTTDTQYF.

This clone has a handful of counts. The V call is TRBV10-3, the J call TRBJ2-7, with D possibly matching TRBD1 (5 bases). The length of the CDR3 is 14 residues. Germline CDR1 is ENHRY and CDR2 is SYGVKD. V was shortened by 6 bases and J by 2 bases, with 14 bases between the two germline ends. The CDR3 reads CAIRNTRAPYEQYV. DNA of the CDR3: TGTGCCATCAGGAACACCAGGGCCCCCTACGAGCAGTACGTC.

In its sample, this clone was seen a few times. The J gene is TRBJ2-1, the V gene TRBV2; D is unclear. The CDR3 contains 14 residues. The ends were cut back, 1 base at V and 6 bases at J, with 10 bases in the middle. CDR1 and CDR2 from the germline V gene are SNHLY and FYNNEI. The CDR3 region has the DNA TGTGCCAGCAGTGAAGTGGGCTACGGCAATGAGCAGTTCTTC. Amino acid sequence: CASSEVGYGNEQFF.

This clone has a handful of counts. This chain uses TRBV10-2 with TRBJ2-1; perhaps TRBD1 as D (6 bases). The CDR3 has 13 residues. Trimming removed 10 bases at V and 3 bases at J, with 13 bases between. CDR1 is WSHSY, CDR2 SAAADI, per germline. Here the CDR3 reads CATRDKLYNEQFF. DNA for the CDR3: TGCGCCACCCGGGACAAACTCTACAATGAGCAGTTCTTC.